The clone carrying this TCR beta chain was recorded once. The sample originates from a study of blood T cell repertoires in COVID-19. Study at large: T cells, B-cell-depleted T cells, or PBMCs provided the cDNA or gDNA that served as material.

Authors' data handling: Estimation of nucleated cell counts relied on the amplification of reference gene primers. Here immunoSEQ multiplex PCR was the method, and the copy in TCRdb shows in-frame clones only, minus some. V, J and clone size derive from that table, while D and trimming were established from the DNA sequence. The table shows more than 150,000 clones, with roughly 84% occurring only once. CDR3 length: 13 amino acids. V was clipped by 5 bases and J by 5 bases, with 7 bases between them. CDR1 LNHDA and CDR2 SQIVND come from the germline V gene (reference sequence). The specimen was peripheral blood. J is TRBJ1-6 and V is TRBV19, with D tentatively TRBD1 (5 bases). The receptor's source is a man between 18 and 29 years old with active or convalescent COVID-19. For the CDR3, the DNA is TGTGCCAGTAGTGGCAGGGATAATTCACCCCTCCACTTT. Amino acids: CASSGRDNSPLHF.